The next 19 T cell receptor beta chains were all read from a single sample in a study of cytotoxic CD8 clonotypes in ibrutinib-treated CLL. Clones were sequenced by immunoSEQ multiplex PCR, and TCRdb holds only the in-frame ones, with some missing. The table shows around 33,000 clones, with roughly 45% occurring only once. The material sequenced was PBMCs, taken before ibrutinib treatment. All receptors derive from a human donor with chronic lymphocytic leukemia.

This clone has a handful of counts. This chain connects TRBV11-2 to TRBJ1-1; no reliable D call. The germline V and J ends were trimmed by 5 bases and 5 bases, with 12 bases remaining between them. The CDR3 runs to 13 residues. The germline V gene encodes CDR1 SGHAT and CDR2 FQNNGV. DNA of the CDR3: TGTGCCAGCAGCACCCAACGCGGGACTGAAGCTTTCTTT. This sequence encodes CASSTQRGTEAFF.

This clone was detected a few times. The rearrangement joins TRBV19 to TRBJ2-5; D call uncertain. V shed 3 bases and J shed 2 bases, with 13 bases lying between them. The CDR3 is 15 residues long. Per germline, CDR1 LNHDA and CDR2 SQIVND (reference sequence). CDR3 nucleotides: TGTGCCAGTAGTATGGGCAACCCAGCACAAGAGACCCAGTACTTC. This sequence encodes CASSMGNPAQETQYF.

This clone appeared many times. This chain uses TRBV20-1 with TRBJ1-2; weak D call: TRBD1 (5 bases). Between the trimmed V and J ends, which lost 5 bases and 5 bases, there was a span of 9 bases. The CDR3 spans 11 residues. The germline V gene has CDR1 DFQATT and CDR2 SNEGSKA (reference sequence). The CDR3 sequence: CSAYQGYGYTF. DNA of the CDR3: TGCAGTGCTTACCAGGGTTATGGCTACACCTTC.

The J gene is TRBJ1-1, the V gene TRBV29-1, with D perhaps matching TRBD1 (6 bases). This CDR3 is 11 amino acids long. Trimming removed 8 bases at V and 7 bases at J, with 14 bases between. CDR1 is SQVTM, CDR2 ANQGSEA, per germline. This CDR3 is CSTKTGHEAFF. The CDR3 DNA follows: TGCAGCACAAAGACAGGTCATGAAGCTTTCTTT.

The J gene is TRBJ1-2, the V gene TRBV10-3, with 10 bases matching TRBD1. Germline CDR1 and CDR2: ENHRY and SYGVKD. The V gene end was trimmed by 3 bases and the J gene end by 2 bases; junction bases not matched to a gene: 6. This CDR3 comprises 16 residues. CDR3 loop: CAISEPRQGANYGYTF. The CDR3 nucleotides are TGTGCCATCAGTGAACCGCGACAGGGGGCAAACTATGGCTACACCTTC.

The chain joins TRBV7-9 to TRBJ1-1; D is unclear. V was clipped by 5 bases and J by 1 base, with 8 bases between them. CDR1 and CDR2 (germline): SEHNR, FQNEAQ (reference sequence). CDR3 size: 13 residues. CDR3 loop: CASSPSENTEAFF. The CDR3, as DNA: TGTGCCAGCAGCCCATCAGAGAACACTGAAGCTTTCTTT.

For the CDR3, the DNA is TGTGCCAGCAGTTACTGGACAGCCTCAACTAATGAAAAACTGTTTTTT. Translation gives CASSYWTASTNEKLFF. The chain joins TRBV6-5 to TRBJ1-4; a possible D gene is TRBD1 (6 bases). The CDR3 consists of 16 residues. The germline V and J ends were trimmed by 1 base and 0 bases, with 9 bases remaining between them. The germline V gene has CDR1 MNHEY and CDR2 SVGAGI.

The V gene is TRBV19, the J gene TRBJ2-1; D remains unclear. The germline V gene has CDR1 LNHDA and CDR2 SQIVND (reference sequence). V was trimmed by 4 bases and J by 2 bases, leaving 12 bases between them. This CDR3 has 15 residues. The CDR3 sequence: CASSKGPEPYNEQFF. The CDR3 DNA is TGTGCCAGTAGTAAAGGTCCGGAACCCTACAATGAGCAGTTCTTC.

The chain carries TRBV2 and TRBJ1-1, with D maybe TRBD1 (6 bases). The germline gives CDR1 SNHLY, CDR2 FYNNEI. The CDR3 contains 17 residues. V was pared by 3 bases and J by 1 base, with 18 bases between. The CDR3 nucleotides are TGTGCCAGCAGTGATTTGGGATTGAGAGGGGGGAACACTGAAGCTTTCTTT. Amino acids: CASSDLGLRGGNTEAFF.

The chain is built from TRBV10-2 and TRBJ1-5; the D gene is possibly TRBD1 (6 bases). The length of the CDR3 is 15 residues. CDR1 is WSHSY, CDR2 SAAADI, per germline. Trimming took off 7 bases at V and 3 bases at J, with 16 bases between the two ends. The CDR3 nucleotides are TGCGCCAGCACCGACTCAGGGGACCACAATCAGCCCCAGCATTTT. Translation gives CASTDSGDHNQPQHF.

This chain connects TRBV10-3 to TRBJ2-7; D tentatively reads TRBD1 or TRBD2 (5 bases each). In germline, CDR1 is ENHRY, CDR2 SYGVKD. Trimming took 3 bases from V and 6 from J, leaving 18 bases between them. The CDR3 covers 15 residues. CDR3 loop: CAISEWDPLLVEQYF. The CDR3 nucleotides are TGTGCCATCAGTGAATGGGACCCACTTTTGGTCGAGCAGTACTTC.

The chain employs TRBV7-2 and TRBJ2-3, with D hard to call. V lost 1 base to trimming and J lost 7 bases, with 15 bases between them. The germline V gene has CDR1 SGHTA and CDR2 FQGNSA. The CDR3 totals 15 residues. In DNA, the CDR3 is TGTGCCAGCAGCTTAGAAGGACGCCCCTCGTATACGCAGTATTTT. Its protein product is CASSLEGRPSYTQYF.

This chain joins TRBV7-9 and TRBJ1-3; TRBD1 matches 10 bases. The germline gives CDR1 SEHNR, CDR2 FQNEAQ (reference sequence). This CDR3 contains 14 residues. V trimming: 6 bases; J trimming: 6 bases; junction bases outside the gene matches: 5. CDR3 nucleotide sequence: TGTGCCAGCAGAATTGGGACAGGGGAAAACACCATATATTTT. Translation gives CASRIGTGENTIYF.

There are many counts of this clone. This chain links TRBV9 with TRBJ1-6; D uncertain. V was clipped by 4 bases and J by 11 bases, with 16 bases between them. This CDR3 region has 14 residues. Germline V lookup: CDR1 SGDLS, CDR2 YYNGEE. CDR3 sequence reads: CASSPHMRAPPLHF. CDR3 nucleotide sequence: TGTGCCAGCAGCCCACATATGCGGGCTCCACCCCTCCACTTT.

The chain is built from TRBV6-5 and TRBJ1-1; D is perhaps TRBD1 (5 bases). The germline V gene has CDR1 MNHEY and CDR2 SVGAGI. The V end was cut by 6 bases, the J end by 6 bases, with 17 bases between. The CDR3 loop spans 14 amino acids. The CDR3 DNA reads TGTGCCAGCAGCCAATGGGACGATACATCTGAAGCTTTCTTT. Protein product: CASSQWDDTSEAFF.

CDR3: CSVPGDTGVWADTQYF. The CDR3 bases are TGCAGCGTCCCCGGGGATACGGGGGTCTGGGCAGATACGCAGTATTTT. The chain employs TRBV29-1 and TRBJ2-3, with D possibly being TRBD2 (6 bases). Trimming stripped 6 bases from V and 4 bases from J, with 23 bases between. Germline CDR1 is SQVTM and CDR2 is ANQGSEA. The CDR3 is made up of 16 amino acids.

The CDR3 sequence: CASSLGGAGGLQETQYF. The CDR3 DNA is TGTGCCAGCAGCTTGGGCGGGGCAGGGGGACTCCAAGAGACCCAGTACTTC. The gene calls are TRBV7-3 and TRBJ2-5, with D possibly TRBD1 on 7 matching bases. The germline V gene has CDR1 SGHTA and CDR2 FQGTGA. V lost 3 bases, J lost 1 base, and 18 bases lay in between. The CDR3 totals 17 residues.

V gene TRBV6-6 combines with J gene TRBJ1-6; D uncertain. V was pared by 7 bases and J by 10 bases, with 20 bases between. The CDR3 loop spans 15 amino acids. CDR1 and CDR2 from the germline V gene are MNHNY and SVGAGI (reference sequence). The CDR3 sequence: CASTLDGAIWSPLHF. For the CDR3, the DNA is TGTGCCAGCACCTTAGACGGCGCGATATGGTCACCCCTCCACTTT.

This chain connects TRBV7-8 to TRBJ1-2; 8 bases match TRBD1. The CDR3 contains 15 residues. V shed 5 bases, J shed 0 bases, and the junction held 5 bases outside the gene matches. Germline-derived CDR1 and CDR2 are SGHVS and FQNEAQ. CDR3 coding DNA: TGTGCCAGCAGCCTCAGGGGGCGGGCTAACTATGGCTACACCTTC. Amino acids: CASSLRGRANYGYTF.